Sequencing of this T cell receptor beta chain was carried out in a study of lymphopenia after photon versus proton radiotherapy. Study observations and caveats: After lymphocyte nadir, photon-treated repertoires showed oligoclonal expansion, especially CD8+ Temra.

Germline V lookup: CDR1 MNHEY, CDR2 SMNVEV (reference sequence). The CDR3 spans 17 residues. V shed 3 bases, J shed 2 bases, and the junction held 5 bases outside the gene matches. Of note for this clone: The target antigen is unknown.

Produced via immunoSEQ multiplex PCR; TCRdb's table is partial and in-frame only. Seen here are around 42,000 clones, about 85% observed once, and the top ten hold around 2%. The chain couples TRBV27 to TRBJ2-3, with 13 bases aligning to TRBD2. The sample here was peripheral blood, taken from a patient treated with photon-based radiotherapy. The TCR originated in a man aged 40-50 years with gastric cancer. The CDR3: CASSFRGTSGNTDTQYF. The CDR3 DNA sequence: TGTGCCAGCAGTTTCCGCGGGACTAGCGGGAACACAGATACGCAGTATTTT.